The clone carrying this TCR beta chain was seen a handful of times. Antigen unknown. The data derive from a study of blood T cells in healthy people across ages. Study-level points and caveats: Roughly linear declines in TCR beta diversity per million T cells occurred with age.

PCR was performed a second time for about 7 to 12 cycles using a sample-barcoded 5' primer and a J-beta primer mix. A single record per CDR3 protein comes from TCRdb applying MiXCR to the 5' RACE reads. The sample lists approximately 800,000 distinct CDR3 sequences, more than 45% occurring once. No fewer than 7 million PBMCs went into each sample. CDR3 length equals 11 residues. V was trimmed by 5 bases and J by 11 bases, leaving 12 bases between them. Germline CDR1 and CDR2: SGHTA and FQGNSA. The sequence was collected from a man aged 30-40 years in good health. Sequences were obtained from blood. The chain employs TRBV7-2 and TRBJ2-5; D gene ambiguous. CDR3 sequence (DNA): TGTGCCAGCAGCCACTCCCATGAGCAGTACTTC. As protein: CASSHSHEQYF.